The clone carrying this T cell receptor beta chain was seen a single time. Only in-frame clones appear in the TCRdb table, and some are missing; sequencing was by immunoSEQ multiplex PCR. This sample has about 300,000 clones, with about four fifths found just once. This specimen belongs to a study of blood T cell repertoires in COVID-19. The overall study: Spain, Italy and the United States supplied samples that represented acute and convalescent COVID-19.

This sequence was found in a woman aged 50 to 60 with acute or convalescent COVID-19. Sequencing was done on a sample of peripheral blood.

CDR3 nucleotides: TGTGCCAGCTCAAAGTTCGGGACAGAACTCTCTGGAAACACCATATATTTT. It specifies CASSKFGTELSGNTIYF. J is TRBJ1-3 and V is TRBV18; 7 bases agree with TRBD1. The length of the CDR3 is 17 residues. J was trimmed by 0 bases and V by 5 bases; bases with no gene match: 10. CDR1 and CDR2 (germline): KGHSH, LQKENI.